A single sample is the source of the 24 T cell receptor beta chains below, sequenced in a study of OX40 agonist ivuxolimab in advanced cancers. Clones were sequenced by immunoSEQ multiplex PCR, and TCRdb holds only the in-frame ones, with some missing. The sample records approximately 87,000 clones, about 93% being singletons. The source was CD4+ or CD8+ T cells sorted from blood, collected in a trial of the OX40 agonist ivuxolimab. The receptors were gathered from an adult with an advanced solid tumor such as melanoma, head and neck, liver or kidney cancer.

The chain has TRBV4-1 and TRBJ2-1, with a tentative D call TRBD1 (5 bases). Per the germline V gene, CDR1 is MGHRA and CDR2 is YSYEKL. The CDR3 sequence is 17 residues long. The V gene lost 1 base and the J gene lost 0 bases, with 13 bases spanning the gap. The CDR3 region is CASSQGPLGLSYNEQFF. CDR3 nucleotides: TGCGCCAGCAGCCAAGGGCCCCTGGGGCTCTCCTACAATGAGCAGTTCTTC.

In its sample, this clone was seen once. The chain carries TRBV5-4 and TRBJ2-3; unclear D gene. Germline V gene sequence: CDR1 SGHNT, CDR2 YYREEE (reference sequence). The CDR3 contains 15 residues. V was clipped by 1 base and J by 4 bases, with 13 bases between them. The CDR3 DNA sequence: TGTGCCAGCAGCTTGAGCCTCCCCAAGGCAGATACGCAGTATTTT. It codes for CASSLSLPKADTQYF.

DNA for the CDR3: TGTGCCATCAAAAAGGGACAGGGGCCCTACGAGCAGTACTTC. This codes for CAIKKGQGPYEQYF. V and J are TRBV10-3 and TRBJ2-7, with 10 nucleotides matching TRBD1. The V and J ends lost 7 bases and 2 bases, in that order; junction bases with no gene match: 5. This CDR3 region has 14 residues. Germline loops: CDR1 ENHRY, CDR2 SYGVKD.

J is TRBJ2-1 and V is TRBV30; D may match TRBD1 or TRBD2 (6 bases each). This CDR3 is built from 12 residues. CDR1 is GTSNPN, CDR2 SVGIG, per germline (reference sequence). V gave up 5 bases and J gave up 9 bases, with 14 bases separating them. CDR3 coding DNA: TGTGCCTGGGGGGGACGGGGGCGTGAGCAGTTCTTC. It translates to CAWGGRGREQFF.

The chain carries TRBV5-4 and TRBJ2-3, with 12 bases that match TRBD2. The germline CDR1 and CDR2 sequences are SGHNT and YYREEE (reference sequence). This CDR3 contains 16 residues. V dropped 1 base and J dropped 4; count of bases not matched to a gene: 4. The CDR3 reads CASSLWLAGGPDTQYF. The CDR3 bases are TGTGCCAGCAGCTTGTGGCTAGCGGGAGGGCCAGATACGCAGTATTTT.

The chain links TRBV28 to TRBJ1-6; 7 positions match TRBD1. This CDR3 spans 15 amino acids. J gave up 7 bases and V 6 bases, and 9 bases lay outside the gene matches. Germline loops: CDR1 MDHEN, CDR2 SYDVKM. CDR3 in DNA: TGTGCCAGCAGCCCCGGACAGGTCGGGAATTCACCCCTCCACTTT. As protein: CASSPGQVGNSPLHF.

J is TRBJ2-1 and V is TRBV5-1, with D tentatively TRBD2 (6 bases). Germline loops: CDR1 SGHRS, CDR2 YFSETQ. Trimming cost V 4 bases and J 2 bases, with 19 bases left between them. The CDR3 runs to 17 residues. Written as DNA, the CDR3 is TGCGCCAGCAGCCCCGAGTTAGCGGACCCCACCTACAATGAGCAGTTCTTC. Translating it yields CASSPELADPTYNEQFF.

The rearrangement uses TRBV28 and TRBJ2-3; 11 bases fit TRBD2. The CDR3 extends over 16 amino acids. Germline values: CDR1 MDHEN, CDR2 SYDVKM. V gave up 5 bases and J gave up 5 bases; unmatched junction bases: 9. CDR3 sequence: CASSPPTSGTVDTQYF. CDR3 sequence (DNA): TGTGCCAGCAGTCCCCCGACTAGCGGGACGGTAGATACGCAGTATTTT.

This clone has a single count. The chain has TRBV27 and TRBJ2-3, with 9 nucleotides matching TRBD1. The CDR3 contains 15 residues. Germline V gives CDR1 MNHEY, CDR2 SMNVEV (reference sequence). The junction had 9 bases not matched to a gene; V was cut back by 5 bases and J by 6 bases. CDR3 sequence (DNA): TGTGCCAGCAGTCCAAGGGACAGGGCCTGGGATACGCAGTATTTT. This gives the protein CASSPRDRAWDTQYF.

The J gene is TRBJ2-2, the V gene TRBV7-3; D perhaps matches TRBD1 (6 bases). The V gene lost 4 bases and the J gene lost 6 bases, with 12 bases spanning the gap. The CDR3 has 14 amino acids. The germline CDR1 and CDR2 sequences are SGHTA and FQGTGA. CDR3 nucleotide sequence: TGTGCCAGCAGCTCGCCCAGGGGATCCGGGGAGCTGTTTTTT. Protein sequence: CASSSPRGSGELFF.

The V call is TRBV5-6, the J call TRBJ1-1; D not resolved. The CDR3 runs to 13 residues. Germline V CDR1 and CDR2: SGHDT, YYEEEE. V lost 0 bases and J lost 10, with 13 bases in between. The CDR3 spells CASSLGPGFVAFF. As DNA, the CDR3 is TGTGCCAGCAGCTTGGGTCCGGGTTTTGTAGCTTTCTTT.

This chain links TRBV28 with TRBJ1-5; TRBD1 is a possible D gene (5 bases). In germline, CDR1 is MDHEN, CDR2 SYDVKM. The CDR3 extends over 15 amino acids. V lost 6 bases and J 2 bases, leaving 14 bases between the germline ends. CDR3 sequence reads: CASSTGGDGNQPQHF. The DNA for the CDR3 is TGTGCCAGCAGCACCGGGGGAGACGGCAATCAGCCCCAGCATTTT. The entire variable domain, with the rest obtained from reference TRBV28 and TRBJ1-5, is as follows: DVKVTQSSRYLVKRTGEKVFLECVQDMDHENMFWYRQDPGLGLRLIYFSYDVKMKEKGDIPEGYSVSREKKERFSLILESASTNQTSMYLCASSTGGDGNQPQHFGDGTRLSIL.

Here the CDR3 reads CASSVQGVPYRGSGANVLTF. The CDR3 coding sequence is TGTGCCAGCAGCGTCCAGGGTGTTCCCTACAGGGGCTCTGGGGCCAACGTCCTGACTTTC. V is TRBV5-4 and J is TRBJ2-6, with 7 bases fitting TRBD1. This CDR3 has 20 amino acids. From germline, CDR1 is SGHNT and CDR2 YYREEE (reference sequence). The J segment lost 0 bases and the V segment lost 4 bases, leaving 16 bases of the junction unmatched. Variable domain in full (rest from reference TRBV5-4 and TRBJ2-6): ETGVTQSPTHLIKTRGQQVTLRCSSQSGHNTVSWYQQALGQGPQFIFQYYREEENGRGNFPPRFSGLQFPNYSSELNVNALELDDSALYLCASSVQGVPYRGSGANVLTFGAGSRLTVL.

The gene calls are TRBV7-2 and TRBJ1-2; no reliable D call. With 0 bases removed from V and 2 bases from J, the gap between germline ends came to 7 bases. Germline-derived CDR1 and CDR2 are SGHTA and FQGNSA. CDR3 length: 14 residues. Here the CDR3 reads CASSLAGSNYGYTF. CDR3 nucleotides: TGTGCCAGCAGCTTAGCAGGGTCCAACTATGGCTACACCTTC.

The chain links TRBV29-1 to TRBJ2-7; 8 positions match TRBD1. The CDR3 is made up of 12 amino acids. The J segment lost 2 bases and the V segment lost 7 bases, leaving 4 bases of the junction unmatched. Germline loops: CDR1 SQVTM, CDR2 ANQGSEA. CDR3 residues: CSAGQVTYEQYF. As DNA, the CDR3 is TGCAGCGCGGGACAGGTTACCTACGAGCAGTACTTC.

The chain joins TRBV4-2 to TRBJ2-1; 10 bases align to TRBD2. From germline, CDR1 is LGHNA and CDR2 YNFKEQ. The CDR3 spans 15 residues. V shed 2 bases, J shed 7 bases, and the junction held 5 bases outside the gene matches. CDR3 nucleotide sequence: TGTGCCAGCAGCCAACTAGCGGGAGTAGCAAATGAGCAGTTCTTC. It codes for CASSQLAGVANEQFF.

The CDR3 DNA reads as TGTGCCAGCAGCTTAGGCTCCGTGGGGCGCGGACTGTTTTTT. It yields the protein CASSLGSVGRGLFF. The chain carries TRBV11-3 and TRBJ1-4; D possibly corresponds to TRBD1 (5 bases). Germline CDR1 SGHNT, CDR2 YENEEA. The germline V and J ends were trimmed by 1 base and 13 bases, with 16 bases remaining between them. CDR3 size: 14 residues.

The J gene is TRBJ2-1, the V gene TRBV2; D gene uncertain. The CDR3 runs 13 residues. V lost 7 bases to trimming and J lost 0 bases, with 7 bases between them. Germline values: CDR1 SNHLY, CDR2 FYNNEI. The CDR3 protein is CASTTISYNEQFF. CDR3 sequence (DNA): TGTGCCAGCACCACCATCTCCTACAATGAGCAGTTCTTC.

The chain couples TRBV7-2 to TRBJ2-7; 8 bases map to TRBD1. The CDR3 has 15 amino acids. Germline values: CDR1 SGHTA, CDR2 FQGNSA. Trimming at V came to 5 bases and at J to 2 bases, leaving 8 bases not matched to a gene. As DNA, the CDR3 is TGTGCCAGCAGCGCGAGACAGGGGTACACCTACGAGCAGTACTTC. Protein product: CASSARQGYTYEQYF. Filled out from reference TRBV7-2 and TRBJ2-7, the complete variable domain reads GAGVSQSPSNKVTEKGKDVELRCDPISGHTALYWYRQSLGQGLEFLIYFQGNSAPDKSGLPSDRFSAERTGGSVSTLTIQRTQQEDSAVYLCASSARQGYTYEQYFGPGTRLTVT.

V is TRBV15 and J is TRBJ2-2, with 7 positions matching TRBD1. Germline V gene data show CDR1 as LNHNV and CDR2 as YYDKDF (reference sequence). The CDR3 sequence is 15 residues long. Trimming at V came to 5 bases and at J to 1 base, leaving 4 bases not matched to a gene. CDR3 nucleotide sequence: TGTGCCACCAGCTCCCGGACAGGGAACACCGGGGAGCTGTTTTTT. This gives the protein CATSSRTGNTGELFF.

This clone was seen once. The chain combines TRBV5-1 with TRBJ2-7, with 12 positions matching TRBD2. This CDR3 is 14 amino acids long. CDR1 and CDR2 (germline): SGHRS, YFSETQ. V gave up 4 bases and J gave up 5 bases; unmatched junction bases: 4. DNA of the CDR3: TGCGCCAGCAGCCTAGCGGGAGGGGGGAACGAGCAGTACTTC. Translating it yields CASSLAGGGNEQYF.

This chain joins TRBV4-3 and TRBJ2-2; TRBD2 matches 9 bases. CDR3 length: 16 amino acids. Germline lookup yields CDR1 LGHNA and CDR2 YSLEER. After removal of 4 bases from V and 3 bases from J, the junction contained 6 bases not matched to a gene. DNA for the CDR3: TGCGCCAGCAGCCTTAGCGGGAGTATTGACACCGGGGAGCTGTTTTTT. Translation: CASSLSGSIDTGELFF.

V is TRBV6-5 and J is TRBJ2-7, with a possible D match to TRBD2 (6 bases). The CDR3 contains 15 residues. Germline CDR1 is MNHEY and CDR2 is SVGAGI. V was pared by 2 bases and J by 0 bases, with 11 bases between. CDR3 loop: CASSYRRDSSYEQYF. The CDR3 nucleotides read TGTGCCAGCAGTTACCGACGGGACTCCTCCTACGAGCAGTACTTC.

V is TRBV30 and J is TRBJ2-7; a possible D gene is TRBD2 (6 bases). The CDR3 is made up of 12 amino acids. CDR1 and CDR2 from the germline V gene are GTSNPN and SVGIG (reference sequence). V was shortened by 7 bases and J by 6 bases, with 16 bases between the two germline ends. CDR3 nucleotide sequence: TGTGCCTCGGGACGGACTAAATGCGAGCAGTACTTC. It codes for CASGRTKCEQYF.